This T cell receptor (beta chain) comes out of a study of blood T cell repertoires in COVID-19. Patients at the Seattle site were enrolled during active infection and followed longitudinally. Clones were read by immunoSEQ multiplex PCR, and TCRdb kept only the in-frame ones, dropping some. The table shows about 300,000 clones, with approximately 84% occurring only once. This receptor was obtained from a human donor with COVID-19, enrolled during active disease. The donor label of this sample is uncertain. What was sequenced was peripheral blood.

The CDR3 DNA sequence: TGCGCCAGCAGCCAAGATCCCAGGCAGGGGGCAAGGAATGAGCAGTTCTTC. Encoded protein: CASSQDPRQGARNEQFF. V is TRBV4-3 and J is TRBJ2-1; TRBD1 matches 8 bases. The length of the CDR3 is 17 residues. Germline CDR1 LGHNA, CDR2 YSLEER. After removal of 0 bases from V and 7 bases from J, the junction contained 11 bases not matched to a gene.